These T cell receptor beta chains were read from a single sample in a study of CD8+CD57+ T cells in acquired aplastic anemia. TCRdb analysed the reads with MiXCR anew, one entry per CDR3 protein. The table includes under 200,000 distinct CDR3 sequences, 71% detected once. The specimen sequenced was sorted CD4+, CD8+, or CD8+CD57+ T cells (not recorded which) from PBMCs. These receptors came from a human donor with aplastic anemia. CDR3s include the opening cysteine and the closing phenylalanine or tryptophan. The order of the fields is J gene, D gene, V gene, clone size, CDR3 DNA, CDR3 protein. The D gene is left open where the match is weak. Clone size is shown for a subset of rows, as once, few, many or a class of expanded clone.

>TRBJ1-2|NA|TRBV19|NA
TGTGCCAGTGGGGACGGTAACTATGGCTACACCTTC
CASGDGNYGYTF
>TRBJ1-1|NA|TRBV20-1|NA
TGCAGTGCTAGAGGGGGGGCAGGGAGGTTATTTACATGGGCTTTCTTT
CSARGGAGRLFTWAFF
>TRBJ2-1|NA|TRBV20-1|NA
TGCAGTGCTAGAGGGTCAGACTTTTATTCCTACAATGGGCAGTTCTTC
CSARGSDFYSYNGQFF
>TRBJ2-7|TRBD1|TRBV15|NA
TGTGCCACCAGCAGAGAAGGGGGCTTCTACGAGCAGTACTTC
CATSREGGFYEQYF
>TRBJ1-2|NA|TRBV10-3|NA
TGTGCCACCAGTGATTGGGGCGGCTACACCTTC
CATSDWGGYTF
>TRBJ2-7|TRBD2|TRBV10-3|NA
TGTGCCACGGCGGGACTAACAAACTCCTACGAGCAGTACTTC
CATAGLTNSYEQYF
>TRBJ2-5|TRBD2|TRBV7-3|NA
TGTGCCAGCAGCTCCGGGGGGGCAGGGAAGACCCAGTACTTC
CASSSGGAGKTQYF
>TRBJ1-2|TRBD1|TRBV7-9|NA
TGTGCCAGCAGCTTAGGAGCAGGGGGCTGGGTGAACTATGGCTACACCTTC
CASSLGAGGWVNYGYTF
>TRBJ2-2|TRBD2|TRBV5-1|NA
TGCGCCAGCAGCTCGGGGGGTTTAACCGGGGAGCTGTTTTTT
CASSSGGLTGELFF
>TRBJ1-2|NA|TRBV7-9|NA
TGTGCCAGCAGCTTAGGGCGACAGGAAACCTATGGCTACACCTTC
CASSLGRQETYGYTF
>TRBJ2-1|TRBD2|TRBV20-1|few
TGCAGTGCTAGAGACGGGACTAGCGGTTCCTGGAAGCAGTTCTTC
CSARDGTSGSWKQFF
>TRBJ2-7|TRBD1|TRBV18|few
TGTGCCAGCTCACAGATCGGACAGGGGGAGGTAGCTGCGTACTTC
CASSQIGQGEVAAYF
>TRBJ2-2|NA|TRBV11-2|NA
TGTGCCAGCAGCTTGGCTAGACTAGGGGAGCTGTTTTTT
CASSLARLGELFF
>TRBJ1-2|NA|TRBV7-3|few
TGTGCCAGCAGCCCCGGACACAGGAACTATGGCTACACCTTC
CASSPGHRNYGYTF
>TRBJ2-7|NA|TRBV11-2|many
TGTGCCAGCAGCTCCGCCGTCAGGGCCTCCTACGAGCAGTACTTC
CASSSAVRASYEQYF
>TRBJ2-6|TRBD1|TRBV6-4|many
TGTGCCAGCAGTGACTCAGGGACAGGAGTCTCTGGGGCCAACGTCCTGACTTTC
CASSDSGTGVSGANVLTF
>TRBJ1-5|NA|TRBV9|NA
TGTGCCAGCAGCGTAGGGCAGGAGTATCAGCCCCAGCATTTT
CASSVGQEYQPQHF
>TRBJ1-6|NA|TRBV6-4|NA
TGTGCCAGCAGTGAGGCAGGAGCCAATTCACCCCTCCACTTT
CASSEAGANSPLHF
>TRBJ2-5|NA|TRBV10-3|once
TGTGCCATCACAGACCGGGCTAGGGGACAAGAGACCCAGTACTTC
CAITDRARGQETQYF
>TRBJ2-7|NA|TRBV20-1|medium-sized
TGCAGTGCTAGGGGGCTAGAGGGGATCTACGAGCAGTACTTC
CSARGLEGIYEQYF
>TRBJ2-7|NA|TRBV15|NA
TGTGCCACCAGCCCTCAGGACGGAGCCTACGAGCAGTACTTC
CATSPQDGAYEQYF